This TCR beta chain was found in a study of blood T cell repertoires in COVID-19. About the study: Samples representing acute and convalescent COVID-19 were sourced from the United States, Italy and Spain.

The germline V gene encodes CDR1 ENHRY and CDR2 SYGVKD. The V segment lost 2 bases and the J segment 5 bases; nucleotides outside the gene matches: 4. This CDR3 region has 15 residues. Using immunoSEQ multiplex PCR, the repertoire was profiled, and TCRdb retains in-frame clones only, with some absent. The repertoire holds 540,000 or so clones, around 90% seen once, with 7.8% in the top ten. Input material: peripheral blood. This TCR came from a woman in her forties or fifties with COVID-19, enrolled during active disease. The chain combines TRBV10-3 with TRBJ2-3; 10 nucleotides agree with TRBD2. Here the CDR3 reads CAISEVAGGGDTQYF. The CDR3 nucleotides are TGTGCCATCAGTGAGGTAGCGGGGGGAGGAGATACGCAGTATTTT.